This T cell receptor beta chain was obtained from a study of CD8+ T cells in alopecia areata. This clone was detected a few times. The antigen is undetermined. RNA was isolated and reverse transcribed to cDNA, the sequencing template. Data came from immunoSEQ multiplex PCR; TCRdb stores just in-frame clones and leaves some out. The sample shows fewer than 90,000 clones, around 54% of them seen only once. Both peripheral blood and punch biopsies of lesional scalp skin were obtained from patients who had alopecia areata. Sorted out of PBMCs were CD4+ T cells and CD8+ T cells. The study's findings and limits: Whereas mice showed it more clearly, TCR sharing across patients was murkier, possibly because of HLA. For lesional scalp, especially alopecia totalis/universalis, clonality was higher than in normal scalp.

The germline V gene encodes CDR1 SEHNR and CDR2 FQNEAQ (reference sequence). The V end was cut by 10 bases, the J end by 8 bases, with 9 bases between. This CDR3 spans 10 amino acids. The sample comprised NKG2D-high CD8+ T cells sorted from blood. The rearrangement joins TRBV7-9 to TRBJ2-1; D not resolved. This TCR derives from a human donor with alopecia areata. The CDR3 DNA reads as TGTGCCATATCCGGCTATGAGCAGTTCTTC. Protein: CAISGYEQFF.